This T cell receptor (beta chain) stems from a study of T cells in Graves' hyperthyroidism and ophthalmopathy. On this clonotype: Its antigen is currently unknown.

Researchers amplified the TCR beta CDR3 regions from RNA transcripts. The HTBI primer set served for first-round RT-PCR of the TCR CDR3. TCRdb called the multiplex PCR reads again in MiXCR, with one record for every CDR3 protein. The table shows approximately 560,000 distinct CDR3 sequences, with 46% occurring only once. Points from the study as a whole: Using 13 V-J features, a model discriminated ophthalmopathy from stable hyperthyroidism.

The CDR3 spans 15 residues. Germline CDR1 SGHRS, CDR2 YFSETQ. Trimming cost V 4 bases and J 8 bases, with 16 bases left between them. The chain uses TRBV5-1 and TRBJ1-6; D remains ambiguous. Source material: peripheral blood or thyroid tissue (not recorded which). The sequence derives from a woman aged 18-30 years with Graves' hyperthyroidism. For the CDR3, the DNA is TGCGCCAGCAGCCACGATCCTGTTAGGGATTCACCCCTCCACTTT. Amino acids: CASSHDPVRDSPLHF.